This T cell receptor beta chain was sequenced for a study of blood T cell repertoires in COVID-19. Study-wide context: Italy, Spain and the United States were the sources of the convalescent and acute COVID-19 samples.

The germline CDR1 and CDR2 sequences are MNHEY and SVGAGI. The V gene lost 5 bases and the J gene lost 3 bases, with 7 bases spanning the gap. The CDR3 length is 12 residues. In the authors' methods: Estimation of nucleated cell counts relied on the amplification of reference gene primers. Some clones are missing from TCRdb's copy, which holds only in-frame ones; the method was immunoSEQ multiplex PCR. D and trimming were read from the DNA, whereas the V and J calls and clone size are those reported in that table. Counted here are more than 300,000 clones, more than 70% occurring once; the ten biggest clones make up about 10%. Seattle cases were enrolled at active infection and followed longitudinally.

Sequencing was carried out using peripheral blood. The TCR sequence derives from a woman in her thirties with COVID-19, enrolled during active disease. The rearrangement links TRBV6-5 to TRBJ1-2; D is uncertain. CDR3 coding DNA: TGTGCCAGCAGTCGACGGGACTATGGCTACACCTTC. Encoded protein: CASSRRDYGYTF.